Listed below are T cell receptor beta chains from one sample, sequenced in a study of blood T cell repertoires in COVID-19. TCRdb keeps only in-frame clones here, not all; method: immunoSEQ multiplex PCR. The sample holds more than 110,000 clones; around 89% are singletons and the top ten take just under 3%. What was sequenced was peripheral blood. The source of these receptors is a man between 60 and 75 years old with active or convalescent COVID-19. Each CDR3 is given with its conserved first and last residue. Each record gives: D gene, CDR3 length, J gene, clone size, V gene, CDR3 protein, CDR3 DNA. The D gene is left open where the match is weak. Only some rows state a clone size, as once, few, many or a class for expanded clones.

TRBD1 | 15 | TRBJ1-5 | NA | TRBV10-3 | CAISEGQGVGQPQHF | TGTGCCATCAGTGAGGGACAGGGGGTTGGGCAGCCCCAGCATTTT
TRBD2 | 15 | TRBJ2-3 | NA | TRBV15 | CATSRRGGSTDTQYF | TGTGCCACCAGCAGACGGGGGGGAAGCACAGATACGCAGTATTTT
TRBD1 | 14 | TRBJ2-1 | NA | TRBV5-1 | CASSLQGIVDEQFF | TGCGCCAGCAGTTTACAGGGGATTGTCGATGAGCAGTTCTTC
NA | 12 | TRBJ1-6 | NA | TRBV2 | CASNRANSPLHF | TGTGCCAGCAACCGAGCGAATTCACCCCTCCACTTT
TRBD1 | 17 | TRBJ1-1 | NA | TRBV4-1 | CASSQEGTGISDTEAFF | TGCGCCAGCAGCCAAGAAGGGACAGGGATCAGCGACACTGAAGCTTTCTTT
TRBD1 | 13 | TRBJ1-2 | NA | TRBV7-6 | CASSPKAGGGYTF | TGTGCCAGCAGCCCAAAGGCAGGGGGAGGCTACACCTTC
NA | 16 | TRBJ1-1 | NA | TRBV3-1/TRBV3-2 | CASSHARLGRGTEAFF | TGTGCCAGCAGCCACGCAAGATTAGGACGGGGCACTGAAGCTTTCTTT
NA | 14 | TRBJ1-6 | NA | TRBV10-3 | CAISESGRESPLHF | TGTGCCATCAGTGAGTCGGGCAGGGAATCACCCCTCCACTTT
TRBD2 | 18 | TRBJ2-1 | NA | TRBV9 | CASSATSGGRVPYNEQFF | TGTGCCAGCAGCGCGACTAGCGGGGGGCGGGTACCCTACAATGAGCAGTTCTTC
TRBD1 | 14 | TRBJ2-2 | few | TRBV2 | CASSGQGSTGELFF | TGTGCCAGCAGTGGACAGGGGAGCACCGGGGAGCTGTTTTTT
NA | 12 | TRBJ2-7 | once | TRBV6-2/TRBV6-3 | CASSDTGYEQYF | TGTGCCAGCAGTGACACGGGGTACGAGCAGTACTTC
NA | 12 | TRBJ1-5 | NA | TRBV29-1 | CSVGDWATPQHF | TGCAGCGTTGGGGACTGGGCAACGCCCCAGCATTTT
NA | 16 | TRBJ2-1 | NA | TRBV28 | CASSSVAVAWHNEQFF | TGTGCCAGCAGTTCCGTAGCGGTGGCGTGGCACAATGAGCAGTTCTTC
NA | 14 | TRBJ1-2 | NA | TRBV6-5 | CASRSREGDYGYTF | TGTGCCAGCAGAAGCAGGGAGGGGGACTATGGCTACACCTTC
TRBD2 | 15 | TRBJ2-1 | NA | TRBV10-1 | CASSPGTSSYNEQFF | TGCGCCAGCAGCCCCGGGACTAGCTCCTACAATGAGCAGTTCTTC
NA | 14 | TRBJ2-2 | NA | TRBV6-5 | CASSYLLNTGELFF | TGTGCCAGCAGCTACCTTCTGAACACCGGGGAGCTGTTTTTT
NA | 16 | TRBJ1-5 | NA | TRBV11-2 | CASSLGTRDSNQPQHF | TGTGCCAGCAGCTTAGGGACCAGGGATAGCAATCAGCCCCAGCATTTT
NA | 14 | TRBJ1-5 | NA | TRBV28 | CASTTDRRSEPQHF | TGTGCCAGCACCACTGACAGGCGGAGTGAGCCCCAGCATTTT
NA | 12 | TRBJ2-3 | NA | TRBV2 | CASSPQADTQYF | TGTGCCAGCAGTCCACAGGCAGATACGCAGTATTTT
TRBD1 | 17 | TRBJ1-6 | NA | TRBV4-3 | CASSQERDRGYNSPLHF | TGCGCCAGCAGCCAAGAACGGGACAGGGGTTATAATTCACCCCTCCACTTT
NA | 16 | TRBJ2-7 | few | TRBV3-1/TRBV3-2 | CASSQMGAATFYEQYF | TGTGCCAGCAGCCAGATGGGGGCAGCTACTTTCTACGAGCAGTACTTC
NA | 14 | TRBJ1-5 | once | TRBV28 | CASSLGGDGQPQHF | TGTGCCAGCAGTTTGGGGGGGGACGGTCAGCCCCAGCATTTT
NA | 15 | TRBJ1-2 | NA | TRBV5-1 | CASSLAGQGSYGYTF | TGCGCCAGCAGCTTGGCCGGGCAGGGGAGCTATGGCTACACCTTC
TRBD1 | 14 | TRBJ1-1 | NA | TRBV27 | CASRIRDRVGEAFF | TGTGCCAGCAGGATACGGGACAGGGTTGGGGAAGCTTTCTTT
TRBD2 | 15 | TRBJ2-3 | NA | TRBV24-1 | CAAGDSGGARDTQYF | TGTGCCGCCGGTGATAGCGGGGGGGCCAGAGATACGCAGTATTTT
NA | 14 | TRBJ2-5 | NA | TRBV5-4 | CASSAQGRQETQYF | TGTGCCAGCAGCGCGCAGGGGCGCCAAGAGACCCAGTACTTC
TRBD2 | 17 | TRBJ2-3 | NA | TRBV5-8 | CASSLGTLAGGADTQYF | TGTGCCAGCAGCTTGGGCACGTTAGCGGGGGGGGCAGATACGCAGTATTTT
NA | 15 | TRBJ2-7 | few | TRBV5-6 | CASSPVGRRSYEQYF | TGTGCCAGCAGCCCGGTGGGGCGGCGCTCCTACGAGCAGTACTTC
TRBD1 | 16 | TRBJ1-4 | NA | TRBV28 | CASSLGGTASNEKLFF | TGTGCCAGCAGTTTAGGGGGGACAGCCTCTAATGAAAAACTGTTTTTT
NA | 13 | TRBJ1-1 | NA | TRBV5-8 | CASSLGGRAEAFF | TGTGCCAGCAGCTTGGGTGGGCGGGCTGAAGCTTTCTTT
NA | 12 | TRBJ2-7 | many | TRBV7-6 | CASSPTHYEQYF | TGTGCCAGCAGCCCTACGCATTACGAGCAGTACTTC
NA | 15 | TRBJ2-7 | NA | TRBV29-1 | CSVEGRAGGTYEQYF | TGCAGCGTTGAAGGCAGGGCAGGCGGAACCTACGAGCAGTACTTC
TRBD1 | 13 | TRBJ1-2 | NA | TRBV7-3 | CASSPDRDYGYTF | TGTGCCAGCAGCCCAGACAGGGACTATGGCTACACCTTC
NA | 13 | TRBJ2-1 | NA | TRBV19 | CASSTMAGVEQFF | TGTGCCAGTAGTACCATGGCAGGGGTTGAGCAGTTCTTC
NA | 12 | TRBJ1-6 | NA | TRBV20-1 | CSASAGDSPLHF | TGCAGTGCTAGTGCCGGGGATTCACCCCTCCACTTT
NA | 13 | TRBJ2-7 | few | TRBV5-1 | CASTLTMTGEQYF | TGCGCCAGCACCCTTACAATGACGGGCGAGCAGTACTTC
NA | 16 | TRBJ2-1 | NA | TRBV5-6 | CASSLWQGIIWNEQFF | TGTGCCAGCAGCTTGTGGCAGGGGATAATTTGGAATGAGCAGTTCTTC
TRBD1 | 16 | TRBJ2-7 | NA | TRBV28 | CASSSTPGQSSYEQYF | TGTGCCAGCAGTTCGACCCCGGGACAGTCCTCCTACGAGCAGTACTTC
TRBD2 | 15 | TRBJ2-1 | NA | TRBV27 | CASSFRPSGGGEQFF | TGTGCCAGCAGTTTCCGACCGTCGGGGGGTGGTGAGCAGTTCTTC
TRBD1 | 15 | TRBJ1-1 | NA | TRBV5-1 | CASSFGTDMNTEAFF | TGCGCCAGCAGCTTTGGGACAGACATGAACACTGAAGCTTTCTTT
TRBD2 | 18 | TRBJ2-4 | once | TRBV3-1/TRBV3-2 | CASSQGLAGNLGGNIQYF | TGTGCCAGCAGCCAAGGACTAGCGGGAAACCTAGGTGGGAACATTCAGTACTTC
NA | 14 | TRBJ2-2 | NA | TRBV5-1 | CASSSPQRTGELFF | TGCGCCAGCAGCTCACCTCAGAGGACCGGGGAGCTGTTTTTT
NA | 13 | TRBJ1-2 | NA | TRBV30 | CACLDPGSYGYTF | TGTGCCTGCCTCGACCCGGGGAGCTATGGCTACACCTTC
TRBD1 | 17 | TRBJ2-1 | NA | TRBV24-1 | CATSVSLGQASYNEQFF | TGTGCCACCAGTGTTTCCCTTGGACAGGCTTCCTACAATGAGCAGTTCTTC
TRBD1 | 15 | TRBJ1-1 | NA | TRBV9 | CASSAGTGANTEAFF | TGTGCCAGCAGCGCCGGGACAGGGGCGAACACTGAAGCTTTCTTT
TRBD1 | 15 | TRBJ1-2 | NA | TRBV3-1/TRBV3-2 | CASSHYRGHDYGYTF | TGTGCCAGCAGCCACTACAGGGGGCACGACTATGGCTACACCTTC
NA | 14 | TRBJ1-2 | NA | TRBV5-1 | CASSARGGNYGYTF | TGCGCCAGCAGCGCGAGGGGGGGAAACTATGGCTACACCTTC
TRBD1 | 12 | TRBJ2-7 | NA | TRBV29-1 | CSVNRGQGEQYF | TGCAGCGTAAACAGGGGGCAGGGCGAGCAGTACTTC
NA | 15 | TRBJ1-3 | few | TRBV28 | CASSTKDRTGNTIYF | TGTGCCAGCAGTACAAAGGACAGAACTGGAAACACCATATATTTT
TRBD2 | 17 | TRBJ2-5 | NA | TRBV28 | CASSLPGLAGTEETQYF | TGTGCCAGCAGCTTACCGGGACTAGCGGGGACTGAAGAGACCCAGTACTTC
TRBD1 | 16 | TRBJ1-2 | NA | TRBV4-2 | CASSQEGTGGHYGYTF | TGTGCCAGCAGCCAAGAAGGGACAGGGGGCCACTATGGCTACACCTTC
NA | 15 | TRBJ2-1 | NA | TRBV4-2 | CASSQDRVVYNEQFF | TGTGCCAGCAGCCAAGACCGAGTGGTCTACAATGAGCAGTTCTTC
TRBD1 | 16 | TRBJ2-7 | NA | TRBV5-1 | CASSLAGTGGTYEQYF | TGCGCCAGCAGCTTAGCCGGGACAGGGGGCACCTACGAGCAGTACTTC
NA | 13 | TRBJ2-1 | NA | TRBV28 | CASSSSQGSKQFF | TGTGCCAGCAGTTCCTCCCAGGGTAGCAAGCAGTTCTTC
NA | 13 | TRBJ2-5 | NA | TRBV12-3/TRBV12-4 | CASSESGHGTQYF | TGTGCCAGCAGTGAAAGCGGGCATGGGACCCAGTACTTC
NA | 16 | TRBJ2-2 | once | TRBV19 | CASSPPGTLGPGELFF | TGTGCCAGTAGCCCCCCCGGGACATTAGGGCCCGGGGAGCTGTTTTTT
NA | 18 | TRBJ1-6 | NA | TRBV2 | CASSEEGGGSSYNSPLHF | TGTGCCAGCAGTGAAGAGGGGGGGGGAAGCTCCTATAATTCACCCCTCCACTTT
NA | 13 | TRBJ2-1 | NA | TRBV7-9 | CASSFDTYGEQFF | TGTGCCAGCAGCTTTGACACTTACGGTGAGCAGTTCTTC